These T cell receptor beta chains were read from a single sample in a study of cytomegalovirus exposure and HLA in healthy donors. Some clones are missing from TCRdb's copy, which holds only in-frame ones; the method was immunoSEQ multiplex PCR. The table has around 130,000 clones, about 74% seen once; the top ten hold 0.94%. Sequencing was done on a sample of PBMCs. Receptors were obtained from a woman between 55 and 75 years old in good health and CMV-seronegative. Both conserved end residues are part of each CDR3. Fields, in order: CDR3 protein, V gene, J gene, clone size. Clone size is stated in some rows and not others, as once, few, many or a class when expanded.

CDR3aa: CASSLLTSGKTRNNEQFF
v_gene: TRBV28
j_gene: TRBJ2-1
abundance: NA

CDR3aa: CASSIGRGNYGYTF
v_gene: TRBV19
j_gene: TRBJ1-2
abundance: NA

CDR3aa: CASSLRTSGSFNEQFF
v_gene: TRBV27
j_gene: TRBJ2-1
abundance: few

CDR3aa: CASSRVWDLPSGAKNIQYF
v_gene: TRBV23-1
j_gene: TRBJ2-4
abundance: NA

CDR3aa: CASSMGQGAPSTEAFF
v_gene: TRBV11-3
j_gene: TRBJ1-1
abundance: NA

CDR3aa: CASSRLGQGARGELFF
v_gene: TRBV11-2
j_gene: TRBJ2-2
abundance: NA

CDR3aa: CASAGLRSAGGRQDEQYF
v_gene: TRBV7-8
j_gene: TRBJ2-7
abundance: NA

CDR3aa: CASSISWRGVRETQYF
v_gene: TRBV19
j_gene: TRBJ2-5
abundance: NA

CDR3aa: CASSLVAGGFGETQYF
v_gene: TRBV11-2
j_gene: TRBJ2-5
abundance: NA

CDR3aa: CASSPTGGVNYGYTF
v_gene: TRBV7-3
j_gene: TRBJ1-2
abundance: NA

CDR3aa: CASSPTSGRYNEQFF
v_gene: TRBV11-2
j_gene: TRBJ2-1
abundance: NA

CDR3aa: CASSPWRGGAGNQPQHF
v_gene: TRBV28
j_gene: TRBJ1-5
abundance: NA

CDR3aa: CASSLVGARNSPLHF
v_gene: TRBV7-9
j_gene: TRBJ1-6
abundance: NA

CDR3aa: CSVDIVHEQFF
v_gene: TRBV29-1
j_gene: TRBJ2-1
abundance: NA

CDR3aa: CSSSFGTELFF
v_gene: TRBV7-9
j_gene: TRBJ1-4
abundance: once

CDR3aa: CASSSELAGVGDTQYF
v_gene: TRBV5-8
j_gene: TRBJ2-3
abundance: NA

CDR3aa: CASRTGAPVIPLHF
v_gene: TRBV28
j_gene: TRBJ1-6
abundance: NA

CDR3aa: CASSYDSLSGNTIYF
v_gene: TRBV6-5
j_gene: TRBJ1-3
abundance: few

CDR3aa: CASSQPGQGVYYEQYF
v_gene: TRBV4-1
j_gene: TRBJ2-7
abundance: NA

CDR3aa: CASSVTTSSNEQFF
v_gene: TRBV5-4
j_gene: TRBJ2-1
abundance: NA

CDR3aa: CASSELIAGGSYEQYF
v_gene: TRBV10-2
j_gene: TRBJ2-7
abundance: NA

CDR3aa: CASSPQAGYSGEQFF
v_gene: TRBV19
j_gene: TRBJ2-1
abundance: few

CDR3aa: CASSVTGRANEQYF
v_gene: TRBV28
j_gene: TRBJ2-7
abundance: NA

CDR3aa: CASSLFTDGLAGESYEQYF
v_gene: TRBV28
j_gene: TRBJ2-7
abundance: NA

CDR3aa: CASSPPGQTYYEQYF
v_gene: TRBV18
j_gene: TRBJ2-7
abundance: NA

CDR3aa: CASSMGGRVNIQYF
v_gene: TRBV19
j_gene: TRBJ2-4
abundance: NA

CDR3aa: CASSLLPGGSDTEAFF
v_gene: TRBV7-9
j_gene: TRBJ1-1
abundance: NA

CDR3aa: CASSSNAGTRNDEQFF
v_gene: TRBV5-1
j_gene: TRBJ2-1
abundance: NA

CDR3aa: CASSNRDRGAVGGTEAFF
v_gene: TRBV21-1
j_gene: TRBJ1-1
abundance: NA

CDR3aa: CAWSERGSGANVLTF
v_gene: TRBV30
j_gene: TRBJ2-6
abundance: NA

CDR3aa: CASSANEGQLIYGYTF
v_gene: TRBV2
j_gene: TRBJ1-2
abundance: NA

CDR3aa: CASSGQQARSEAFF
v_gene: TRBV9
j_gene: TRBJ1-1
abundance: NA

CDR3aa: CASSPTGLNTEAFF
v_gene: TRBV18
j_gene: TRBJ1-1
abundance: NA

CDR3aa: CASSLDRVAGEFDNEQFF
v_gene: TRBV11-3
j_gene: TRBJ2-1
abundance: once

CDR3aa: CASRTDSIYGYTF
v_gene: TRBV2
j_gene: TRBJ1-2
abundance: NA

CDR3aa: CASSESQGALNTEAFF
v_gene: TRBV6-1
j_gene: TRBJ1-1
abundance: NA

CDR3aa: CASSWGPGYTEAFF
v_gene: TRBV7-9
j_gene: TRBJ1-1
abundance: NA

CDR3aa: CASRMTDDYGYTF
v_gene: TRBV6-6
j_gene: TRBJ1-2
abundance: NA